Presented here are 19 T cell receptor beta chains from one specimen sequenced in a study of T cell responses to AZD1222 COVID-19 vaccine. Only in-frame clones appear in the TCRdb table, and some are missing; sequencing was by immunoSEQ multiplex PCR. The sample lists over 150,000 clones; about 88% were seen once. Sequencing was performed on peripheral blood, taken on day 0 of AZD1222 vaccination. The receptors originated from an adult in good health.

The chain is built from TRBV6-2 or TRBV6-3 and TRBJ2-1; D is ambiguous. CDR1 and CDR2 (germline): MNHEY, SVGEGT. The CDR3 length is 13 residues. V lost 0 bases and J lost 4, with 4 bases in between. The CDR3 DNA reads as TGTGCCAGCAGTTACTCCCCTTACAATGAGCAGTTCTTC. The encoded protein is CASSYSPYNEQFF.

This sequence joins TRBV3-1 (or the pseudogene TRBV3-2) and TRBJ1-1; D call uncertain. This CDR3 region has 14 residues. CDR1 is LGHDT, CDR2 YNNKEL, per germline (reference sequence). V lost 6 bases to trimming and J lost 0 bases, with 11 bases between them. This chain's CDR3 is CASRNGELNTEAFF. The CDR3 bases are TGTGCCAGCAGGAACGGGGAGCTGAACACTGAAGCTTTCTTT.

There are a few counts of this clone. The genes are TRBV5-1 and TRBJ2-3; 13 bases match TRBD2. In germline, CDR1 is SGHRS, CDR2 YFSETQ. CDR3 size: 16 residues. After removal of 3 bases from V and 3 bases from J, the junction contained 4 bases not matched to a gene. The CDR3 spells CASSWTLAGGTDTQYF. The CDR3, as DNA: TGCGCCAGCAGCTGGACACTAGCGGGGGGGACAGATACGCAGTATTTT.

The chain carries TRBV6-5 and TRBJ2-7; D possibly uses TRBD1 or TRBD2 (5 bases each). In germline, CDR1 is MNHEY, CDR2 SVGAGI. Trimming cost V 1 base and J 2 bases, with 15 bases left between them. The CDR3 covers 16 residues. CDR3 protein: CASSYFLGTPPYEQYF. DNA for the CDR3: TGTGCCAGCAGTTACTTCCTCGGGACCCCTCCCTACGAGCAGTACTTC.

This clone has a handful of counts. V is TRBV6-6 and J is TRBJ1-3, with 8 bases that match TRBD1. This CDR3 has 16 residues. Germline-derived CDR1 and CDR2 are MNHNY and SVGAGI (reference sequence). Trimming cost V 2 bases and J 0 bases; bases outside gene matches: 3. CDR3: CASSYGDRSSGNTIYF. The CDR3 nucleotides read TGTGCCAGCAGTTACGGGGACAGGAGCTCTGGAAACACCATATATTTT.

CDR3 sequence (DNA): TGCGCCAGCAGCCAAGGGCGGGTCGGGGATGAAGCTTTCTTT. It encodes CASSQGRVGDEAFF. This sequence joins TRBV4-3 and TRBJ1-1; D unclear. CDR1 and CDR2 from the germline V gene are LGHNA and YSLEER. This CDR3 contains 14 residues. Trimming took 1 base from V and 7 from J, leaving 13 bases between them.

The chain has TRBV7-2 and TRBJ2-3; D may be TRBD1 (6 bases). V was trimmed by 4 bases and J by 2 bases, leaving 13 bases between them. This CDR3 has 15 amino acids. Germline V CDR1 and CDR2: SGHTA, FQGNSA. CDR3 loop: CASSSTGTATDTQYF. The CDR3 coding sequence is TGTGCCAGCAGCTCGACAGGCACCGCCACAGATACGCAGTATTTT.

This clone was counted many times. The chain joins TRBV19 to TRBJ1-2; 9 bases match TRBD1. CDR3 length: 14 amino acids. Trimming at V came to 3 bases and at J to 7 bases, leaving 6 bases not matched to a gene. Germline CDR1 reads LNHDA; CDR2 reads SQIVND (reference sequence). The CDR3, as DNA: TGTGCCAGTAGTATGTTCCCGGGACAGGGTGGCTACACCTTC. It is translated as CASSMFPGQGGYTF. The whole variable domain, filled in from reference TRBV19 and TRBJ1-2, reads DGGITQSPKYLFRKEGQNVTLSCEQNLNHDAMYWYRQDPGQGLRLIYYSQIVNDFQKGDIAEGYSVSREKKESFPLTVTSAQKNPTAFYLCASSMFPGQGGYTFGSGTRLTVV.

This chain uses TRBV2 with TRBJ2-7; 8 nucleotides match TRBD2. Looked up from germline, CDR1 is SNHLY and CDR2 is FYNNEI. The CDR3 has 14 residues. After removal of 5 bases from V and 6 bases from J, the junction contained 9 bases not matched to a gene. In DNA form, the CDR3 reads TGTGCCAGCAGTCCGACTAGCGCTGTAGGCGAGCAGTACTTC. Its translation: CASSPTSAVGEQYF.

This chain connects TRBV3-1 (or the pseudogene TRBV3-2) to TRBJ1-5, with 8 positions matching TRBD1. This CDR3 is built from 13 residues. Germline trimming cut 4 bases from V and 7 bases from J; bases unmatched to any gene: 3. Germline lookup yields CDR1 LGHDT and CDR2 YNNKEL (reference sequence). CDR3 amino acids: CASSPTGDQPQHF. The CDR3 bases are TGTGCCAGCAGCCCGACAGGGGACCAGCCCCAGCATTTT.

This chain joins TRBV7-6 and TRBJ2-2, with D tentatively TRBD2 (6 bases). Trimming stripped 1 base from V and 5 bases from J, with 8 bases between. CDR1 and CDR2 from the germline V gene are SGHVS and FNYEAQ. This CDR3 comprises 14 residues. Here the CDR3 reads CASSLGGRTGELFF. The CDR3 DNA sequence: TGTGCCAGCAGCTTAGGGGGGAGGACCGGGGAGCTGTTTTTT. The full variable domain, its missing parts supplied by reference TRBV7-6 and TRBJ2-2, is GAGVSQSPRYKVTKRGQDVALRCDPISGHVSLYWYRQALGQGPEFLTYFNYEAQQDKSGLPNDRFSAERPEGSISTLTIQRTEQRDSAMYRCASSLGGRTGELFFGEGSRLTVL.

The chain uses TRBV9 and TRBJ2-1; 15 bases match TRBD2. The germline V gene encodes CDR1 SGDLS and CDR2 YYNGEE. The trim removed 0 bases at V and 6 bases at J, leaving 10 bases unmatched. This CDR3 has 19 amino acids. The CDR3 nucleotides read TGTGCCAGCAGCGTAGGACCCCCTGGACTAGCGGGGGGGCCCAATGAGCAGTTCTTC. Its protein product is CASSVGPPGLAGGPNEQFF.

J is TRBJ1-1 and V is TRBV12-3 or TRBV12-4; D perhaps matches TRBD1 (6 bases). The length of the CDR3 is 13 residues. The V end lost 6 bases, the J end lost 6 bases, and 14 bases lay between the germline ends. The CDR3 DNA reads as TGTGCCAGCAGCCTGGACGGGGGGCCTGAAGCTTTCTTT. It is translated as CASSLDGGPEAFF.

Worth noting for this clone: Other DNA sequences in this sample translate to the same CDR3. The V and J genes are TRBV28 and TRBJ2-7, with D unresolved. This CDR3 is 12 amino acids long. Germline V gives CDR1 MDHEN, CDR2 SYDVKM. Trimming took 5 bases from V and 6 from J, leaving 11 bases between them. Here the CDR3 reads CASSLPGSEQYF. CDR3 nucleotide sequence: TGTGCCAGCAGTCTGCCAGGCTCCGAGCAGTACTTC.

The chain links TRBV10-3 to TRBJ2-5; D might be TRBD2 (6 bases). The CDR3 extends over 13 amino acids. The V gene's germline CDR1 is ENHRY and CDR2 SYGVKD. V lost 8 bases and J 5 bases, leaving 15 bases between the germline ends. In DNA, the CDR3 is TGTGCCATCGGGGCGGGGCTCCAGGAGACCCAGTACTTC. This encodes CAIGAGLQETQYF.

The CDR3 coding sequence is TGTGCCAGTAGTACGGGTGGACAGATCACCTACGAGCAGTACTTC. Translating it yields CASSTGGQITYEQYF. The rearrangement joins TRBV19 to TRBJ2-7; D might be TRBD1 (6 bases). Germline V gene lookup returns CDR1 LNHDA and CDR2 SQIVND (reference sequence). This CDR3 comprises 15 residues. Trimming cost V 4 bases and J 2 bases, with 15 bases left between them.

The V gene is TRBV7-9, the J gene TRBJ2-6; TRBD1 might be the D (5 bases). CDR1 and CDR2 (germline): SEHNR, FQNEAQ (reference sequence). CDR3 length: 15 residues. The V end was cut by 7 bases, the J end by 1 base, with 11 bases between. The CDR3 nucleotides read TGTGCCAGCACCCTAGGGGATTCTGGGGCCAACGTCCTGACTTTC. It translates to CASTLGDSGANVLTF.

This chain's CDR3 is CASSFFAGEGEQFF. The CDR3 bases are TGCGCCAGCAGCTTTTTTGCAGGGGAGGGTGAGCAGTTCTTC. The rearrangement joins TRBV5-1 to TRBJ2-1; TRBD2 might be the D (7 bases). CDR3 length: 14 amino acids. Trimming took off 2 bases at V and 9 bases at J, with 15 bases between the two ends. Germline V lookup: CDR1 SGHRS, CDR2 YFSETQ.

The J gene is TRBJ1-5, the V gene TRBV6-2 or TRBV6-3; D not resolved. Germline V CDR1 and CDR2: MNHEY, SVGEGT. V was trimmed by 2 bases and J by 6 bases, leaving 8 bases between them. The CDR3 loop spans 13 amino acids. The CDR3 DNA reads as TGTGCCAGCAGTTACACGTCCTCTCAGCCCCAGCATTTT. Translating it yields CASSYTSSQPQHF.